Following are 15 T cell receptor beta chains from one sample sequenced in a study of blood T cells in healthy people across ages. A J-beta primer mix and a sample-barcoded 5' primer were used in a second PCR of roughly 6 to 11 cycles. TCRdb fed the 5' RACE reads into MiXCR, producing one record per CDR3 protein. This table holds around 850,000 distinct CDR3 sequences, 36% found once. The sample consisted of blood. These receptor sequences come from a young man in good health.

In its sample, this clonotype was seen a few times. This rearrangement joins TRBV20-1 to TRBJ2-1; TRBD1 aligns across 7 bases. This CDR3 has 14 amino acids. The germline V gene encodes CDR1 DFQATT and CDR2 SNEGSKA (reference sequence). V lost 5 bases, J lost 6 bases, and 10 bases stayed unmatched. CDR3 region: CSAYRQGTGNEQFF. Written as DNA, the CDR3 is TGCAGTGCTTACCGACAGGGAACGGGCAATGAGCAGTTCTTC.

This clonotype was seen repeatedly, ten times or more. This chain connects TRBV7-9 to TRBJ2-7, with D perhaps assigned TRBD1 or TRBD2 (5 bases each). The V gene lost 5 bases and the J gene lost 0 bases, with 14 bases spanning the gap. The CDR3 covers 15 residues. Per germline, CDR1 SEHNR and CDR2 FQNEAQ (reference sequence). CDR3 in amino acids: CASSLSGANSYEQYF. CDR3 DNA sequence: TGTGCCAGCAGCCTATCCGGGGCCAACTCCTACGAGCAGTACTTC. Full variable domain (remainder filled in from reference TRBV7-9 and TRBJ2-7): DTGVSQNPRHKITKRGQNVTFRCDPISEHNRLYWYRQTLGQGPEFLTYFQNEAQLEKSRLLSDRFSAERPKGSFSTLEIQRTEQGDSAMYLCASSLSGANSYEQYFGPGTRLTVT.

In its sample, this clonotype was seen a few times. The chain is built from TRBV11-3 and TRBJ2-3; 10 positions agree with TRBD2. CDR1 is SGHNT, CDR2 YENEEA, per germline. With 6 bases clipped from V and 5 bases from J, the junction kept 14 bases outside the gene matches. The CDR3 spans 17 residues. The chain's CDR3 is CASSSPERGGRGDTQYF. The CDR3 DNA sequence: TGTGCCAGCAGTTCGCCGGAGCGGGGGGGCCGGGGAGATACGCAGTATTTT.

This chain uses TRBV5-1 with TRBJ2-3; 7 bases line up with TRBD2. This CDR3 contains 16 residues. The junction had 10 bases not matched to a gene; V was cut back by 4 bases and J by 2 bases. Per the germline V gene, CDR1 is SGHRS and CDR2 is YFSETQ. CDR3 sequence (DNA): TGCGCCAGCAGCGCCGGAGCGGGGCACGACACAGATACGCAGTATTTT. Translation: CASSAGAGHDTDTQYF.

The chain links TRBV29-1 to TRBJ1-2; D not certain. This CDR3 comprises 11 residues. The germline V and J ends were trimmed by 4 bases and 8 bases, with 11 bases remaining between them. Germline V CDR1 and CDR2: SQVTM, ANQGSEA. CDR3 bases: TGCAGCGTTGGAGTCAGCTTCGGCTACACCTTC. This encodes CSVGVSFGYTF.

Here the CDR3 DNA reads TGCAGTGCCCCGATGGGGGAGTTAAATTCGAACACTGAAGCTTTCTTT. Protein product: CSAPMGELNSNTEAFF. The chain is built from TRBV20-1 and TRBJ1-1, with a weak D call TRBD1 (5 bases). The length of the CDR3 is 16 residues. Trimming took off 6 bases at V and 1 base at J, with 21 bases between the two ends. Germline V gene data show CDR1 as DFQATT and CDR2 as SNEGSKA (reference sequence).

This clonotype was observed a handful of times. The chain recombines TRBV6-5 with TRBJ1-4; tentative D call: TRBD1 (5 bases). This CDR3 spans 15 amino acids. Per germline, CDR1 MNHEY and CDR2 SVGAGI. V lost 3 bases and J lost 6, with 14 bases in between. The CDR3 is CASSYGVRADEKLFF. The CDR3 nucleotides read TGTGCCAGCAGTTATGGGGTCAGGGCGGATGAAAAACTGTTTTTT.

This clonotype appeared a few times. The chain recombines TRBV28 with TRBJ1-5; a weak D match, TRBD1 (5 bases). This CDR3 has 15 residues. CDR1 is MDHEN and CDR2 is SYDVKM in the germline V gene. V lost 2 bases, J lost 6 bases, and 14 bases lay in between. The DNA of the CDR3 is TGTGCCAGCAGTTTACTGGGTGGGGGGACTCAGCCCCAGCATTTT. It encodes CASSLLGGGTQPQHF. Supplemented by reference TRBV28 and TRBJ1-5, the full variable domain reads DVKVTQSSRYLVKRTGEKVFLECVQDMDHENMFWYRQDPGLGLRLIYFSYDVKMKEKGDIPEGYSVSREKKERFSLILESASTNQTSMYLCASSLLGGGTQPQHFGDGTRLSIL.

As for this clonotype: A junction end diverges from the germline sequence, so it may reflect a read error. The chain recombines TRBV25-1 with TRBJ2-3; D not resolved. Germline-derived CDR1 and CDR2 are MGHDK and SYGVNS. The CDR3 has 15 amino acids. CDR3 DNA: TGTGTCAGCAGTGAATTCCGGGCCTTGGCAGATACGCAGTATTTT. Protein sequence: CVSSEFRALADTQYF.

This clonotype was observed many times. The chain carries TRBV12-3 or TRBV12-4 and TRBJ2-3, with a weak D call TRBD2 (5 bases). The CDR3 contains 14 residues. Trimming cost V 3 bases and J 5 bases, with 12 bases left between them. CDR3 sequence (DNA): TGTGCCAGCAGTTTTTGGGAGATGGGAGATACGCAGTATTTT. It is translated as CASSFWEMGDTQYF.

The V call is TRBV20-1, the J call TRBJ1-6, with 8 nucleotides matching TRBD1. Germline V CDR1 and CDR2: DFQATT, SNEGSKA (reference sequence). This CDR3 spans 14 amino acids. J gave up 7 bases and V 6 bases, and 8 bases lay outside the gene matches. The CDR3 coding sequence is TGCAGTGCCAAAGAAGACAGGGGCAATTCACCCCTCCACTTT. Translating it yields CSAKEDRGNSPLHF.

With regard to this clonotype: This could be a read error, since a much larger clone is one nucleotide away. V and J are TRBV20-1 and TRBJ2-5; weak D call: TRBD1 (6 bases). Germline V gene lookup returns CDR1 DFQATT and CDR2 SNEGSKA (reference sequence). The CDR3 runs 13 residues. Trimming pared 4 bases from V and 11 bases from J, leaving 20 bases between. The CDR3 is CSATGTPYNEQYF. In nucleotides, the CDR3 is TGCAGTGCTACCGGGACACCCTACAATGAGCAGTACTTC.

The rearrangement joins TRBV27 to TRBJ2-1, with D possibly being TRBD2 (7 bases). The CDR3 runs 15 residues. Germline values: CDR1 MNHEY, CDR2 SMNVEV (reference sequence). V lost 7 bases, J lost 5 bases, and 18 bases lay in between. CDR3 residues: CASTPRWGGHNEQFF. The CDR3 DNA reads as TGTGCCAGCACCCCCAGGTGGGGGGGGCACAATGAGCAGTTCTTC.

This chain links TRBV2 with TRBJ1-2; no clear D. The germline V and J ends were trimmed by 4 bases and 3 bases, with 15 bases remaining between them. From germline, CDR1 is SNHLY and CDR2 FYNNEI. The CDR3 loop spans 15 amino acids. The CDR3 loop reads CASSVQSTGYYGYTF. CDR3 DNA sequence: TGTGCCAGCAGTGTACAATCGACTGGGTACTATGGCTACACCTTC.

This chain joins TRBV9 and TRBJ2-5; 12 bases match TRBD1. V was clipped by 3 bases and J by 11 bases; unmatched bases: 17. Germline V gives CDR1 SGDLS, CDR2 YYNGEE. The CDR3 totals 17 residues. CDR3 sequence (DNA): TGTGCCAGCAGCGAGAGAGGGGACAGGGGGCTGATAAATGAGCAGTACTTC. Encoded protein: CASSERGDRGLINEQYF.